This is a list of T cell receptor beta chains from one sample in a study of early T cells in non-severe SARS-CoV-2 infection. TCRdb fed the 5' RACE reads into MiXCR, producing one record per CDR3 protein. The repertoire holds over 50,000 distinct CDR3 sequences, with 8% to 9% as singletons. The sample comprised whole blood. These receptors all stem from an adult who was a healthcare worker with PCR-confirmed SARS-CoV-2 infection or an uninfected control (not recorded which). Each CDR3 is given with its conserved first and last residue. D genes are given only for firm matches. The size of a clone is reported for some rows only, either as once, few or many, or as a class for expanded clones.

j_call: TRBJ2-2; d_call: TRBD1; v_call: TRBV24-1; clone_size: many; cdr3_nt: TGTGCCACCAGTTCCGGGACAGGGCACACCGGGGAGCTGTTTTTT; cdr3_aa: CATSSGTGHTGELFF
j_call: TRBJ1-5; d_call: .; v_call: TRBV7-6; clone_size: .; cdr3_nt: TGTGCCAGCAGCAGGGACCTAAATCAGCCCCAGCATTTT; cdr3_aa: CASSRDLNQPQHF
j_call: TRBJ1-5; d_call: TRBD1; v_call: TRBV5-1; clone_size: many; cdr3_nt: TGCGCCAGCAGCTTGGGGGGACAGTCCAATCAGCCCCAGCATTTT; cdr3_aa: CASSLGGQSNQPQHF
j_call: TRBJ2-3; d_call: TRBD2; v_call: TRBV24-1; clone_size: .; cdr3_nt: TGTGCCACCAGTGATTTGAGCGGGGGAGATACGCAGTATTTT; cdr3_aa: CATSDLSGGDTQYF
j_call: TRBJ2-1; d_call: .; v_call: TRBV2; clone_size: .; cdr3_nt: TGTGCCAGCAGTGTTGCTCGGGGTGAGCAGTTCTTC; cdr3_aa: CASSVARGEQFF
j_call: TRBJ2-7; d_call: TRBD2; v_call: TRBV5-4; clone_size: few; cdr3_nt: TGTGCCAGCAGCATACAACCTAGCGGCGAGCAGTACTTC; cdr3_aa: CASSIQPSGEQYF
j_call: TRBJ1-6; d_call: .; v_call: TRBV5-1; clone_size: few; cdr3_nt: TGCGCCAGCAGAAAACAGGCGGGTAATTCACCCCTCCACTTT; cdr3_aa: CASRKQAGNSPLHF
j_call: TRBJ1-2; d_call: .; v_call: TRBV10-3; clone_size: few; cdr3_nt: TGTGCCATCAGTGAGTCCGGCTATGGCTACACCTTC; cdr3_aa: CAISESGYGYTF
j_call: TRBJ2-3; d_call: TRBD2; v_call: TRBV6-2/TRBV6-3; clone_size: .; cdr3_nt: TGTGCCAGCCTTAGCGGGGGGGCCGTCGATACGCAGTATTTT; cdr3_aa: CASLSGGAVDTQYF
j_call: TRBJ2-1; d_call: .; v_call: TRBV7-9; clone_size: .; cdr3_nt: TGTGCCAGCCCTGGGCCCCTATACAATGAGCAGTTCTTC; cdr3_aa: CASPGPLYNEQFF
j_call: TRBJ2-1; d_call: .; v_call: TRBV11-2; clone_size: .; cdr3_nt: TGTGCCAGCAGCGCCCGAGGGGAATACAATGAGCAGATCTTC; cdr3_aa: CASSARGEYNEQIF
j_call: TRBJ2-3; d_call: TRBD2; v_call: TRBV7-8; clone_size: few; cdr3_nt: TGTGCCAGCAGCTTGGATTTACTAGCGGGAGGGTATACGCAGTATTTT; cdr3_aa: CASSLDLLAGGYTQYF
j_call: TRBJ2-7; d_call: .; v_call: TRBV7-2; clone_size: .; cdr3_nt: TGTGCCAGCAGCCGGGGCTATTCCGAGCAGTACTTC; cdr3_aa: CASSRGYSEQYF
j_call: TRBJ1-6; d_call: .; v_call: TRBV7-8; clone_size: few; cdr3_nt: TGTGCCAGCAGCGGGATAGGGGCAGTTCACAGAAGCTCCTATAATTCACCCCTCCACTTT; cdr3_aa: CASSGIGAVHRSSYNSPLHF
j_call: TRBJ2-3; d_call: .; v_call: TRBV11-2; clone_size: .; cdr3_nt: TGTGCCAGCAGCTTAGCGGGAGTATCCGATACGCAGTATTTT; cdr3_aa: CASSLAGVSDTQYF
j_call: TRBJ2-7; d_call: .; v_call: TRBV29-1; clone_size: few; cdr3_nt: TGCAGCGTTTCAGGGGGAGGCTCCTACGAGCAGTACTTC; cdr3_aa: CSVSGGGSYEQYF
j_call: TRBJ2-4; d_call: .; v_call: TRBV4-1; clone_size: .; cdr3_nt: TGCGCCAGCAGCCAGGACACGGGCGCGACTAAGATTCAGTACTTC; cdr3_aa: CASSQDTGATKIQYF
j_call: TRBJ2-7; d_call: .; v_call: TRBV5-8; clone_size: .; cdr3_nt: TGTGCCAGCAGACCTACAGGGTCGGGGTCCTACGAGCAGTACTTC; cdr3_aa: CASRPTGSGSYEQYF
j_call: TRBJ2-1; d_call: TRBD2; v_call: TRBV20-1; clone_size: few; cdr3_nt: TGCAGTGCTAGCCCGACTAGCGGGAGACCGGGTGAGCAGTTCTTC; cdr3_aa: CSASPTSGRPGEQFF
j_call: TRBJ2-1; d_call: TRBD2; v_call: TRBV28; clone_size: few; cdr3_nt: TGTGCCAGCAGTTTGATAAGCGGGGGGGCTTGGTTCTTC; cdr3_aa: CASSLISGGAWFF
j_call: TRBJ2-7; d_call: .; v_call: TRBV20-1; clone_size: many; cdr3_nt: TGCAGTGCTAGCAGGGGAAGCTACGAGCAGTACTTC; cdr3_aa: CSASRGSYEQYF
j_call: TRBJ2-1; d_call: .; v_call: TRBV28; clone_size: few; cdr3_nt: TGTGCCAGCAGTAGTACCGGCAGTGTAACTGAGCAGTTCTTC; cdr3_aa: CASSSTGSVTEQFF
j_call: TRBJ2-7; d_call: .; v_call: TRBV19; clone_size: .; cdr3_nt: TGTGCCAGTAGTCCTCCCGGGTCCTTCGGGGAGCAGTACTTC; cdr3_aa: CASSPPGSFGEQYF
j_call: TRBJ1-5; d_call: .; v_call: TRBV5-1; clone_size: few; cdr3_nt: TGCGCCAGCAGCTTGGGGGTCGGGCAGCCCCAGCATTTT; cdr3_aa: CASSLGVGQPQHF
j_call: TRBJ2-1; d_call: .; v_call: TRBV24-1; clone_size: many; cdr3_nt: TGTGCCACCTCGACTAATTCTGAGCAGTTCTTC; cdr3_aa: CATSTNSEQFF
j_call: TRBJ2-1; d_call: TRBD1; v_call: TRBV29-1; clone_size: many; cdr3_nt: TGCAGCGTTGAACGGACAGGGGGAACTTCCTACAATGAGCAGTTCTTC; cdr3_aa: CSVERTGGTSYNEQFF
j_call: TRBJ1-5; d_call: .; v_call: TRBV2; clone_size: few; cdr3_nt: TGTGCCAGCAGTGAAATCGGAAATCAGCCCCAGCATTTT; cdr3_aa: CASSEIGNQPQHF
j_call: TRBJ2-1; d_call: TRBD2; v_call: TRBV7-6; clone_size: few; cdr3_nt: TGTGCCAGCAGCTTAGCCGTCCTACTAGCGGGAGGGTACAATGAGCAGTTCTTC; cdr3_aa: CASSLAVLLAGGYNEQFF
j_call: TRBJ2-7; d_call: .; v_call: TRBV6-1; clone_size: .; cdr3_nt: TGTGCCAGCAGTGAAGACAGGGTAATCGTAAGGAGACTATACGAGCAGTACTTC; cdr3_aa: CASSEDRVIVRRLYEQYF
j_call: TRBJ1-1; d_call: .; v_call: TRBV5-1; clone_size: few; cdr3_nt: TGCGCCAGCAGCTTGCGAGGACACTTGAACACTGAAGCTTTCTTT; cdr3_aa: CASSLRGHLNTEAFF
j_call: TRBJ2-2; d_call: .; v_call: TRBV11-2; clone_size: few; cdr3_nt: TGTGCCAGCAGGAGGGGACTGAACACCGGGGAGCTGTTTTTT; cdr3_aa: CASRRGLNTGELFF
j_call: TRBJ2-1; d_call: .; v_call: TRBV12-3/TRBV12-4; clone_size: .; cdr3_nt: TGTGCCAGCAGTTTTCTCGCATCCCTCAATGAGCAGTTCTTC; cdr3_aa: CASSFLASLNEQFF
j_call: TRBJ2-2; d_call: .; v_call: TRBV10-3; clone_size: few; cdr3_nt: TGTGCCATCAGTGGGGGGTCCGGGGAGCTGTTTTTT; cdr3_aa: CAISGGSGELFF
j_call: TRBJ2-7; d_call: .; v_call: TRBV7-7; clone_size: .; cdr3_nt: TGTGCCAGCAGCTTAGCCCGGCCCGGGACCTACGAGCAGTACTTC; cdr3_aa: CASSLARPGTYEQYF
j_call: TRBJ2-2; d_call: .; v_call: TRBV7-8; clone_size: .; cdr3_nt: TGTGCCAGCAGCTTAGGATTCGGGGAGCTGTTTTTT; cdr3_aa: CASSLGFGELFF
j_call: TRBJ2-3; d_call: TRBD2; v_call: TRBV4-1; clone_size: .; cdr3_nt: TGCGCCAGCAGCCAAGAAGGGCGGGGGGGTAGCACAGATACGCAGTATTTT; cdr3_aa: CASSQEGRGGSTDTQYF
j_call: TRBJ1-5; d_call: .; v_call: TRBV4-1; clone_size: .; cdr3_nt: TGCGCCAGCAGCCAAGAACCTTTCAGGCAGAGCAATCAGCCCCAGCATTTT; cdr3_aa: CASSQEPFRQSNQPQHF
j_call: TRBJ2-3; d_call: .; v_call: TRBV7-9; clone_size: few; cdr3_nt: TGTGCCAGCAGCTTAGTGGAGATCACAGATACGCAGTATTTT; cdr3_aa: CASSLVEITDTQYF
j_call: TRBJ2-7; d_call: .; v_call: TRBV28; clone_size: few; cdr3_nt: TGTGCCAGCAGCGCGGGCGTTTTAGGAAGAACCTACGAGCAGTACTTC; cdr3_aa: CASSAGVLGRTYEQYF
j_call: TRBJ2-5; d_call: .; v_call: TRBV7-6; clone_size: .; cdr3_nt: TGTGCCAGCAGCCCCGGTGGGGGGTTGGAGACCCAGTACTTC; cdr3_aa: CASSPGGGLETQYF
j_call: TRBJ2-1; d_call: .; v_call: TRBV20-1; clone_size: many; cdr3_nt: TGCAGTGCTAGAGCTCCGGGTATTGAGCAGTTCTTC; cdr3_aa: CSARAPGIEQFF
j_call: TRBJ2-3; d_call: .; v_call: TRBV5-4; clone_size: few; cdr3_nt: TGTGCCAGCAGTAGGGAAACGGGCACAGATACGCAGTATTTT; cdr3_aa: CASSRETGTDTQYF
j_call: TRBJ2-7; d_call: TRBD1; v_call: TRBV6-5; clone_size: .; cdr3_nt: TGTGCCAGCACCTCGGACAGGGAAGCCCCCTACGAGCAGTACTTC; cdr3_aa: CASTSDREAPYEQYF
j_call: TRBJ1-6; d_call: .; v_call: TRBV12-3/TRBV12-4; clone_size: few; cdr3_nt: TGTGCCAGCAGTTTAACAGGGTATAATTCACCCCTCCACTTT; cdr3_aa: CASSLTGYNSPLHF
j_call: TRBJ2-4; d_call: .; v_call: TRBV20-1; clone_size: .; cdr3_nt: TGCAGCGCGCTCATGCGTACCAAAAACATTCAGTACTTC; cdr3_aa: CSALMRTKNIQYF
j_call: TRBJ2-2; d_call: TRBD2; v_call: TRBV29-1; clone_size: few; cdr3_nt: TGCAGCGTCCCCGCGACTCATAGCGGGAGGGCCGACGGGGAGCTGTTTTTT; cdr3_aa: CSVPATHSGRADGELFF
j_call: TRBJ2-1; d_call: .; v_call: TRBV11-2; clone_size: few; cdr3_nt: TGTGCCAGCAGCTTAGATAAAGGTTCTGAGCAGTTCTTC; cdr3_aa: CASSLDKGSEQFF
j_call: TRBJ2-7; d_call: .; v_call: TRBV20-1; clone_size: few; cdr3_nt: TGCAGTGCTAGGGACAGCTACGAGCAGTACTTC; cdr3_aa: CSARDSYEQYF
j_call: TRBJ2-1; d_call: TRBD1; v_call: TRBV18; clone_size: few; cdr3_nt: TGTGCCAGCTCACCCTTACAGGGGGGCTCCTACAATGAGCAGTTCTTC; cdr3_aa: CASSPLQGGSYNEQFF
j_call: TRBJ2-7; d_call: .; v_call: TRBV3-1; clone_size: .; cdr3_nt: TGTGCCAGCAGCCAAGTTAGGGACGAGCAGTACTTC; cdr3_aa: CASSQVRDEQYF
j_call: TRBJ2-2; d_call: .; v_call: TRBV3-1; clone_size: .; cdr3_nt: TGTGCCAGCAGCCAATCGGGGACGAACACCGGGGAGCTGTTTTTT; cdr3_aa: CASSQSGTNTGELFF
j_call: TRBJ1-1; d_call: .; v_call: TRBV7-9; clone_size: .; cdr3_nt: TGTGCCAGCAGCCGCGCGGCATCGGGGGACGCTTTCTTT; cdr3_aa: CASSRAASGDAFF
j_call: TRBJ1-1; d_call: TRBD1; v_call: TRBV6-1; clone_size: many; cdr3_nt: TGTGCCAGCAGGGGACAGGGGTTTTCTGAAGCTTTCTTT; cdr3_aa: CASRGQGFSEAFF
j_call: TRBJ2-6; d_call: .; v_call: TRBV7-9; clone_size: .; cdr3_nt: TGTGCCAGCCCCAATTATGGGGGGGCCAACGTCCTGACTTTC; cdr3_aa: CASPNYGGANVLTF
j_call: TRBJ1-1; d_call: .; v_call: TRBV18; clone_size: .; cdr3_nt: TGTGCCAGCTCACTGCGGGGGGCCGGCATGAACACTGAAGCTTTCTTT; cdr3_aa: CASSLRGAGMNTEAFF